This TCR beta chain is from a study of T-cell memory formation after mild COVID-19. Study summary: The study found TCR clusters largely donor specific.

Germline CDR1 reads MGHRA; CDR2 reads YSYEKL. V trimming: 1 base; J trimming: 2 bases; junction bases outside the gene matches: 1. The CDR3 totals 14 residues. In TCRdb, the 5' RACE reads were re-called with MiXCR into one record per CDR3 protein. This table has 100,000 to 150,000 distinct CDR3 sequences, approximately 15% appearing once. The source material was PBMCs or a T cell subset sorted from them (not recorded which). The clonotype was recovered from a man aged 18 to 30 who had mild COVID-19 (a few samples of this study predate the infection). Cell type and time point are not known. This sequence joins TRBV4-1 and TRBJ2-7, with TRBD2 matching over 8 bases. DNA of the CDR3: TGCGCCAGCAGCCAAGGTAGCGGGACCTACGAGCAGTACTTC. Translation: CASSQGSGTYEQYF.